This T cell receptor (beta chain) was sequenced during a study of Graves' ophthalmopathy and Graves' hyperthyroidism. Study-level background: Peripheral blood collection took place at initial diagnosis, before any treatment.

The PBMC fraction was derived from about 9.5 ml of fresh peripheral blood. With 3 bases removed from V and 4 bases from J, the gap between germline ends came to 22 bases. This CDR3 is built from 17 residues. From RNA, the CDR3 regions of TCR beta chains were amplified and sequenced. First-round RT-PCR relied on HTBI primers, and a second-round multiplex PCR came next. MiXCR, applied by TCRdb to the multiplex PCR reads, yields one record per CDR3 protein. The sample includes about 420,000 distinct CDR3 sequences, around 21% of them seen just once. The sample was peripheral blood. The receptor's source is a woman younger than 30 with stable Graves' hyperthyroidism. The chain uses TRBV12-3 or TRBV12-4 and TRBJ2-7; D is unclear. CDR3 protein: CASSFSAGRRAAYEQYF. For the CDR3, the DNA is TGTGCCAGCAGTTTCTCCGCCGGACGTCGCGCTGCTTACGAGCAGTACTTC.